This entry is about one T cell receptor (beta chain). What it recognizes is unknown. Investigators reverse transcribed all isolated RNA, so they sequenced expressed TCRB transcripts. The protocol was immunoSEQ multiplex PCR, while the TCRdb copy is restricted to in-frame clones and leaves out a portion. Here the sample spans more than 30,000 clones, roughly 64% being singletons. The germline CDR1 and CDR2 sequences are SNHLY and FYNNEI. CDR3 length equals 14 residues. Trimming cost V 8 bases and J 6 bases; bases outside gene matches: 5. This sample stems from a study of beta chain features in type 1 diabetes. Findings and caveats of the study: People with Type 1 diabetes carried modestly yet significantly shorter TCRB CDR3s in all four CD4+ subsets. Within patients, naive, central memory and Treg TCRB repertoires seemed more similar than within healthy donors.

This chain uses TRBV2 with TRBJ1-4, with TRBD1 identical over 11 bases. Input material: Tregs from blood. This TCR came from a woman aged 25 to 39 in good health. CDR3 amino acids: CASGRDRGYEKLFF. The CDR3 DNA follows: TGTGCCAGCGGCCGGGACAGGGGGTATGAAAAACTGTTTTTT.